This T cell receptor beta chain was identified during a study of CD8 T cells in Susac syndrome. The V and J ends lost 0 bases and 1 base respectively, with 6 bases between them. The CDR3 spans 15 residues. Germline V CDR1 and CDR2: SNHLY, FYNNEI. Random hexamers were used to reverse transcribe the RNA input (roughly 0.5 to 1 ug). TCRdb processed the immunoSEQ multiplex PCR reads anew with MiXCR; each CDR3 protein has one entry. Counted here are 300,000 to 350,000 distinct CDR3 sequences, 90% to 95% occurring once; the ten biggest clones make up roughly 0.059%. The chain couples TRBV2 to TRBJ2-2; D is undetermined. The TCR was taken from a human donor with multiple sclerosis. Sequencing was done on a sample of CD4+ T cells from PBMCs. The CDR3 loop is CASSEARVNTGELFF. CDR3 bases: TGTGCCAGCAGTGAAGCCCGAGTGAACACCGGGGAGCTGTTTTTT.